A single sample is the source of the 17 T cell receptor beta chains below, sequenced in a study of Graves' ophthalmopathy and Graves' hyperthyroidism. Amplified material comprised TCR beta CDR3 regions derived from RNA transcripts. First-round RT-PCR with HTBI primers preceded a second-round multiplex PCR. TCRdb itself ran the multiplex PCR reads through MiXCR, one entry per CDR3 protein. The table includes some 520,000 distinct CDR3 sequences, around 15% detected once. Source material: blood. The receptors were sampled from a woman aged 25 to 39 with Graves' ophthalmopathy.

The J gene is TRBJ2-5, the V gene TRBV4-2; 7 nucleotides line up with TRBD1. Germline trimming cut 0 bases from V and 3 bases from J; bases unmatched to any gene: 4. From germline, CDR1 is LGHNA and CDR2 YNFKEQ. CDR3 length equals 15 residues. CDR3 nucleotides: TGTGCCAGCAGCCAAGACCGCAGGGGGAAAGAGACCCAGTACTTC. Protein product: CASSQDRRGKETQYF.

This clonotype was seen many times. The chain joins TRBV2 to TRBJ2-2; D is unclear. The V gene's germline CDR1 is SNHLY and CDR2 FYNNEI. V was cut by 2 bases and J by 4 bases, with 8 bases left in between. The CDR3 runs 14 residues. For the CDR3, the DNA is TGTGCCAGCAGTGAATTACTACCCACCGGGGAGCTGTTTTTT. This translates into CASSELLPTGELFF. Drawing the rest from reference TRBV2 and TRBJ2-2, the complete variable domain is EPEVTQTPSHQVTQMGQEVILRCVPISNHLYFYWYRQILGQKVEFLVSFYNNEISEKSEIFDDQFSVERPDGSNFTLKIRSTKLEDSAMYFCASSELLPTGELFFGEGSRLTVL.

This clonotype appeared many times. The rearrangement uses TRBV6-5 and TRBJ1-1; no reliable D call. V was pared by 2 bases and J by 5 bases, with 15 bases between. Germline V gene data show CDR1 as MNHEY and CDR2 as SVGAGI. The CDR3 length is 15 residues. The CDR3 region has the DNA TGTGCCAGCAGTTACAGTCGAGACTTGAGGACTGAAGCTTTCTTT. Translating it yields CASSYSRDLRTEAFF.

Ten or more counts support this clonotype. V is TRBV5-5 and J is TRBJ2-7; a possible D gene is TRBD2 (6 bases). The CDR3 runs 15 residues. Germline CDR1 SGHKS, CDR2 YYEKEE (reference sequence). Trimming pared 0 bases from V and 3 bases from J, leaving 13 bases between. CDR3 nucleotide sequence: TGTGCCAGCAGCTTGGCTCAGGGACTGAGCTACGAGCAGTACTTC. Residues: CASSLAQGLSYEQYF.

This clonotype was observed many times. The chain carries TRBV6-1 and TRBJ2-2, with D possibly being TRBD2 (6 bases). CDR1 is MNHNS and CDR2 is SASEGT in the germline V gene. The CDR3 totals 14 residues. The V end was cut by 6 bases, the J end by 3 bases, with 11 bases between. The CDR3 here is CASSSSAYTGELFF. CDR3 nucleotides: TGTGCCAGCAGCTCTAGCGCATACACCGGGGAGCTGTTTTTT.

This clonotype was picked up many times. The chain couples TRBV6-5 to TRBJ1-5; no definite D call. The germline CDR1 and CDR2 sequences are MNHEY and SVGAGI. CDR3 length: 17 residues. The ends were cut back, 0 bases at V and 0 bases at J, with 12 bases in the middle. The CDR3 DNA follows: TGTGCCAGCAGTTACTCGATGAACCCCAATAGCAATCAGCCCCAGCATTTT. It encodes CASSYSMNPNSNQPQHF.

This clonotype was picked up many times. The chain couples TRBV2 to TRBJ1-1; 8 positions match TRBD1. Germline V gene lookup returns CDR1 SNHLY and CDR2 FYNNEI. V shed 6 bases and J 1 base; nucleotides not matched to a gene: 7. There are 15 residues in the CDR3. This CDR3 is CASSVDRGPNTEAFF. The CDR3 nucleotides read TGTGCCAGCAGCGTAGACAGGGGCCCGAACACTGAAGCTTTCTTT.

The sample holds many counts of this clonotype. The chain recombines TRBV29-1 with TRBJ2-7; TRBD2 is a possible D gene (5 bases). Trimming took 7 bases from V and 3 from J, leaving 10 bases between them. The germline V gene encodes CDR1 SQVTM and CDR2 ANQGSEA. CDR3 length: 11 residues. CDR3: CSGMAGYEQYF. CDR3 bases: TGCAGCGGAATGGCGGGCTACGAGCAGTACTTC.

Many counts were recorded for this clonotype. This CDR3 reads CAISDDRLVAGLSYEQYF. The CDR3 DNA reads TGTGCCATCAGTGATGACAGGTTGGTAGCGGGACTCTCCTACGAGCAGTACTTC. The V call is TRBV10-3, the J call TRBJ2-7; the match to TRBD2 covers 8 bases. Germline loops: CDR1 ENHRY, CDR2 SYGVKD. The ends lost 3 bases at V and 0 bases at J; junction bases unmatched: 13. This CDR3 is built from 18 residues.

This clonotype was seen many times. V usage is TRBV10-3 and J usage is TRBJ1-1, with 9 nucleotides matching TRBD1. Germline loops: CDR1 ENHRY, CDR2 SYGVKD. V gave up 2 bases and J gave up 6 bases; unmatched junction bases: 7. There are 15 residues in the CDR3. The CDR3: CAISELGQGESEAFF. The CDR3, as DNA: TGTGCCATCAGTGAGCTGGGACAGGGAGAGTCTGAAGCTTTCTTT.

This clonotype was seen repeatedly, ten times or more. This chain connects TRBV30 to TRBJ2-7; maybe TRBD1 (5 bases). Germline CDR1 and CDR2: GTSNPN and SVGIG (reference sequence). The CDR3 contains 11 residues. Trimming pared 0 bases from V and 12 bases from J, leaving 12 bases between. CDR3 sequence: CAWSVRQGRYF. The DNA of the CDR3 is TGTGCCTGGAGTGTACGGCAGGGTCGGTACTTC.

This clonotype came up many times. CDR3 bases: TGTGCCAGCAGGTACACTACCTACGGGGAGCAGTACTTC. Its translation: CASRYTTYGEQYF. The V and J genes are TRBV28 and TRBJ2-7; D unclear. This CDR3 is 13 amino acids long. CDR1 is MDHEN and CDR2 is SYDVKM in the germline V gene. V was shortened by 6 bases and J by 7 bases, with 16 bases between the two germline ends.

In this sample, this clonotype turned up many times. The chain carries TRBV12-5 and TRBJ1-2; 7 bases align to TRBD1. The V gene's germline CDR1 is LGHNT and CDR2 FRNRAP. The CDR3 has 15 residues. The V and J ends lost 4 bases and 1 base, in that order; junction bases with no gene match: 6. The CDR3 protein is CASGCRQGGNYGYTF. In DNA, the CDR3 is TGTGCTAGTGGTTGTAGACAGGGAGGTAACTATGGCTACACCTTC.

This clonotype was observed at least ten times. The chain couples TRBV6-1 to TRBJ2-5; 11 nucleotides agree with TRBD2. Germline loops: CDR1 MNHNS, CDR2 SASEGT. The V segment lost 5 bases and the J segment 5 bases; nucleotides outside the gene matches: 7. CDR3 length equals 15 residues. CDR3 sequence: CASSPVAGGRETQYF. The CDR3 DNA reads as TGTGCCAGCAGTCCCGTAGCGGGAGGGCGGGAGACCCAGTACTTC.

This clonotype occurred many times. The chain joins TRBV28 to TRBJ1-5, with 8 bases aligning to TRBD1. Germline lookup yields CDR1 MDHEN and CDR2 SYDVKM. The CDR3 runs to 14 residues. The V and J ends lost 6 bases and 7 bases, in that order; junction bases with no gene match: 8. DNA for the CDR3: TGTGCCAGCAGACCTCGGACAGGGTGGCAGCCCCAGCATTTT. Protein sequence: CASRPRTGWQPQHF. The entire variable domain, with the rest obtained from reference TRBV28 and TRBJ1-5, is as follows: DVKVTQSSRYLVKRTGEKVFLECVQDMDHENMFWYRQDPGLGLRLIYFSYDVKMKEKGDIPEGYSVSREKKERFSLILESASTNQTSMYLCASRPRTGWQPQHFGDGTRLSIL.

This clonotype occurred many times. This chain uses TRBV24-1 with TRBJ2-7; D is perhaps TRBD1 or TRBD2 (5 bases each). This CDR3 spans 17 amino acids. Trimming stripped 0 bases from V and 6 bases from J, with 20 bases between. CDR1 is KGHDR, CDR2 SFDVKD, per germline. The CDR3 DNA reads TGTGCCACCAGTGATTTGCAACCCAACAGGAGCCGGGGCGAGCAGTACTTC. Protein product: CATSDLQPNRSRGEQYF.

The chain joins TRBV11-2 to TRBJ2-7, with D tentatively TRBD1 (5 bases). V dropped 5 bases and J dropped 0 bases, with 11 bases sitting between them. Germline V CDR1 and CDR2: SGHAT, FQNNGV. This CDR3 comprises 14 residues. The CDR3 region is CASSPGHGSYEQYF. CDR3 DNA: TGTGCCAGCAGCCCAGGACACGGCTCCTACGAGCAGTACTTC. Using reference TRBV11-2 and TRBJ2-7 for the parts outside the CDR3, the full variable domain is EAGVAQSPRYKIIEKRQSVAFWCNPISGHATLYWYQQILGQGPKLLIQFQNNGVVDDSQLPKDRFSAERLKGVDSTLKIQPAKLEDSAVYLCASSPGHGSYEQYFGPGTRLTVT.